This T cell receptor beta chain was recovered during a study of beta chain features in type 1 diabetes. Isolated RNA was reverse transcribed in full, so expressed TCRB transcripts were sequenced. Repertoires were generated with immunoSEQ multiplex PCR, while TCRdb's copy carries only in-frame clones and drops some. Altogether 350,000 to 450,000 clones are present, 14% being singletons, with the ten largest covering around 0.035%. Sequenced: naive CD4+ T cells from blood. The TCR was taken from a man aged 25-45 years in good health.

The DNA for the CDR3 is TGCGCCAGCAGCCAACGGGCGGGGGTTGTAGGTACGCAGTATTTT. This translates into CASSQRAGVVGTQYF. V is TRBV4-1 and J is TRBJ2-3; 7 positions agree with TRBD2. The CDR3 is made up of 15 amino acids. CDR1 and CDR2 (germline): MGHRA, YSYEKL. The V gene end was trimmed by 2 bases and the J gene end by 8 bases; junction bases not matched to a gene: 10.